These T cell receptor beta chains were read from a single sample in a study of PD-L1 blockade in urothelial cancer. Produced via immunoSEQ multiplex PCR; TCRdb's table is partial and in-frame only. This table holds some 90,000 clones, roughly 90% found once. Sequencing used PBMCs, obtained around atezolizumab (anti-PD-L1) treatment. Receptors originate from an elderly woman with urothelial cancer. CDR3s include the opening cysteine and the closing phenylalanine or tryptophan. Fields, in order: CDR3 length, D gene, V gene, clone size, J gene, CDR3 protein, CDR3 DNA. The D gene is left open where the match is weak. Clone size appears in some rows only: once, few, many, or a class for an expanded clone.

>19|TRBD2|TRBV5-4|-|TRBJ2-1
CASSLGNSSGSEARNEQFF
TGTGCCAGCAGCCTCGGGAACTCCAGCGGGAGTGAGGCCCGCAATGAGCAGTTCTTC
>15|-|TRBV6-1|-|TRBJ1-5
CASSKEQGAHQPQHF
TGTGCCAGCAGTAAAGAACAGGGAGCGCATCAGCCCCAGCATTTT
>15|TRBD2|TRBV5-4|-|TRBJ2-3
CASSLTSGKADTQYF
TGTGCCAGCAGCTTGACTAGCGGGAAGGCGGATACGCAGTATTTT
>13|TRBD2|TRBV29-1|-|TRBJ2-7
CSTQTSGSYEQYF
TGCAGCACCCAGACTAGCGGGAGTTACGAGCAGTACTTC
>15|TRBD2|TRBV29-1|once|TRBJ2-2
CSVEGLAANTGELFF
TGCAGCGTTGAAGGACTAGCGGCCAACACCGGGGAGCTGTTTTTT
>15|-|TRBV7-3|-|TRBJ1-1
CASSRPGTVNTEAFF
TGTGCCAGCAGCCGTCCAGGTACCGTGAACACTGAAGCTTTCTTT
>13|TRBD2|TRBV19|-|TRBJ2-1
CASSGLAGGLWFF
TGTGCCAGTAGTGGGCTAGCGGGAGGTCTTTGGTTCTTC
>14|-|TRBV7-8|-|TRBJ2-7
CASSGQPFSYEQYF
TGTGCCAGCAGCGGGCAGCCCTTCTCCTACGAGCAGTACTTC
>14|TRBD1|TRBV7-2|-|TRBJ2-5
CASSNGQGAKTQYF
TGTGCCAGCAGCAACGGACAGGGAGCGAAGACCCAGTACTTC
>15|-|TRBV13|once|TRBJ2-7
CASSLGGVGDFNQYF
TGTGCCAGCAGCCTAGGAGGCGTAGGGGATTTTAATCAGTACTTC
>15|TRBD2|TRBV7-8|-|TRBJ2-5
CASSLTSGSIQTQYF
TGTGCCAGCAGCTTAACTAGCGGGAGTATTCAGACCCAGTACTTC
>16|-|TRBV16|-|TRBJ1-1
CASSQPSGGMNTEAFF
TGTGCCAGCAGCCAACCATCCGGGGGGATGAACACTGAAGCTTTCTTT
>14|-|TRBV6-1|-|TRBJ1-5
CASSEVESSGPQHF
TGTGCCAGCAGTGAAGTGGAGTCCAGTGGGCCCCAGCATTTT
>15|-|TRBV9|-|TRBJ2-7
CASSVAVGASYEQYF
TGTGCCAGCAGCGTAGCGGTAGGGGCCTCCTACGAGCAGTACTTC
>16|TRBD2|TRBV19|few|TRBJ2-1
CASSITLAGGRNEQFF
TGTGCCAGTAGTATCACGCTAGCGGGAGGTCGGAATGAGCAGTTCTTC
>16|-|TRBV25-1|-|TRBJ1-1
CASSPPGRGADTEAFF
TGTGCCAGCAGCCCGCCTGGGCGGGGGGCAGACACTGAAGCTTTCTTT
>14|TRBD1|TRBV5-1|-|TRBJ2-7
CASSLAGQGHEQYF
TGCGCCAGCAGCTTGGCCGGACAGGGGCACGAGCAGTACTTC
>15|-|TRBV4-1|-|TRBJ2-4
CASSQEGPAKNIQYF
TGCGCCAGCAGCCAAGAGGGGCCGGCCAAAAACATTCAGTACTTC
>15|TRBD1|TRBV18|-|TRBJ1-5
CASSNGTGGLQPQHF
TGTGCCAGCTCGAACGGGACAGGGGGTCTTCAGCCCCAGCATTTT
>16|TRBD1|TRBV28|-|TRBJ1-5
CASSLNKARGNQPQHF
TGTGCCAGCAGTTTAAACAAGGCCAGGGGGAATCAGCCCCAGCATTTT
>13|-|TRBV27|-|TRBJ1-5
CASSSPRGGTQHF
TGTGCCAGCAGTTCCCCTAGGGGTGGCACCCAGCATTTT
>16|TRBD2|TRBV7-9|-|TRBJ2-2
CASSLGLAGNTGELFF
TGTGCCAGCAGCTTGGGACTAGCGGGGAACACCGGGGAGCTGTTTTTT
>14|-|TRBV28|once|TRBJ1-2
CASSRKNRPGGYTF
TGTGCCAGCAGCCGTAAAAACAGGCCTGGAGGCTACACCTTC
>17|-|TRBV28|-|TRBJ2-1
CASSLAAADTSYNEQFF
TGTGCCAGCAGTTTAGCTGCGGCAGATACTTCCTACAATGAGCAGTTCTTC
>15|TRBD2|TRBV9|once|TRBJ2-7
CASSVGLAESYEQYF
TGTGCCAGCAGCGTAGGACTAGCGGAGTCCTACGAGCAGTACTTC
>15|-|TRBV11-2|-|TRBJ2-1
CASSSASQGGGEQFF
TGTGCCAGCAGCTCAGCGTCTCAGGGAGGAGGAGAGCAGTTCTTC
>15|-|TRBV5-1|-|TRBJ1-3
CASSLAGSSGNTIYF
TGCGCCAGCAGCTTGGCAGGCAGCTCTGGAAACACCATATATTTT
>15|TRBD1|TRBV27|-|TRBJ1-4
CASSLSGGGRKKLFF
TGTGCCAGCAGTTTATCAGGGGGCGGTCGAAAAAAACTGTTTTTT
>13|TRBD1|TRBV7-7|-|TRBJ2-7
CASSSDRGGEQYF
TGTGCCAGCAGCTCGGACAGGGGTGGCGAGCAGTACTTC
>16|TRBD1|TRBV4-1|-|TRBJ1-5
CASSQDPGQGNQPQHF
TGCGCCAGCAGCCAAGACCCGGGACAGGGAAATCAGCCCCAGCATTTT
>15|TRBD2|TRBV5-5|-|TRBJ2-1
CASSLAGGPPNEQFF
TGTGCCAGCAGCTTAGCGGGAGGGCCTCCCAATGAGCAGTTCTTC
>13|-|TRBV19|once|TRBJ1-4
CASSSRGGEKLFF
TGTGCCAGTAGTAGCAGGGGCGGAGAAAAACTGTTTTTT
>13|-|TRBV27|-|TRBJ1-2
CASSLSAGNGYTF
TGTGCCAGCAGTTTATCAGCCGGGAATGGCTACACCTTC
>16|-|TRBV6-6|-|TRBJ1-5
CASSYSIGEGNQPQHF
TGTGCCAGCAGTTACTCGATTGGGGAGGGCAATCAGCCCCAGCATTTT
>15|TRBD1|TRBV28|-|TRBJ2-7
CASRGQGMVDSEQYF
TGTGCCAGCAGGGGACAGGGTATGGTAGATAGCGAGCAGTACTTC
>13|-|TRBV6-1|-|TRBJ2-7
CATTEEGFREQYF
TGTGCCACCACTGAGGAGGGTTTCAGGGAGCAGTACTTC
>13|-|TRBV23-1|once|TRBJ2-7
CASSHDSTYEQYF
TGCGCCAGCAGCCACGACAGTACCTACGAGCAGTACTTC
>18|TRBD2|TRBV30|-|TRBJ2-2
CASSPGLAGGSNTGELFF
TGTGCCTCTTCTCCGGGACTAGCGGGAGGGTCGAACACCGGGGAGCTGTTTTTT
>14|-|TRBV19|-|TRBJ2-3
CASSIGGATDTQYF
TGTGCCAGTAGTATAGGAGGAGCGACAGATACGCAGTATTTT
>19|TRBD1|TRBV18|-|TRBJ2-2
CASSLRDRGQTTLTGELFF
TGTGCCAGCTCACTCCGGGACAGGGGGCAAACAACGTTAACCGGGGAGCTGTTTTTT
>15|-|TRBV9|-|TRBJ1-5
CASSLDPNSNQPQHF
TGTGCCAGCAGCTTAGACCCTAATAGCAATCAGCCCCAGCATTTT
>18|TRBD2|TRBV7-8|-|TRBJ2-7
CASSLARSRTSGNYEQYF
TGTGCCAGCAGCTTAGCACGGTCGCGGACTAGCGGGAACTACGAGCAGTACTTC